These 16 T cell receptor beta chains were sequenced from one sample in a study of cytomegalovirus exposure and HLA in healthy donors. Researchers ran the PCR with 60 Vbeta and 13 Jbeta primers. Clones were read by immunoSEQ multiplex PCR, and TCRdb kept only the in-frame ones, dropping some. The repertoire consists of about 80,000 clones, with 62% occurring once and the leading ten covering 4% to 4.5%. Sequenced sample: PBMCs. Source of these receptors: a male donor in good health and CMV-seropositive.

The chain is built from TRBV19 and TRBJ2-1; the D gene is possibly TRBD2 (6 bases). Between the trimmed V and J ends, which lost 0 bases and 7 bases, there was a span of 13 bases. CDR1 is LNHDA, CDR2 SQIVND, per germline (reference sequence). The CDR3 spans 15 residues. CDR3 coding DNA: TGTGCCAGTAGTATAGATCCCGGGAGCGGTAATGAGCAGTTCTTC. It codes for CASSIDPGSGNEQFF. The whole variable domain, filled in from reference TRBV19 and TRBJ2-1, reads DGGITQSPKYLFRKEGQNVTLSCEQNLNHDAMYWYRQDPGQGLRLIYYSQIVNDFQKGDIAEGYSVSREKKESFPLTVTSAQKNPTAFYLCASSIDPGSGNEQFFGPGTRLTVL.

The gene calls are TRBV29-1 and TRBJ1-4; no firm D call. CDR3 length: 12 amino acids. V lost 2 bases and J 7 bases, leaving 8 bases between the germline ends. CDR1 is SQVTM and CDR2 is ANQGSEA in the germline V gene. CDR3 protein: CSVETGIEKLFF. The CDR3 coding sequence is TGCAGCGTTGAAACCGGGATTGAAAAACTGTTTTTT.

This clone was observed a few times. This rearrangement joins TRBV7-7 to TRBJ2-2; 10 bases fit TRBD2. The ends lost 2 bases at V and 4 bases at J; junction bases unmatched: 4. CDR3 length equals 16 residues. Germline loops: CDR1 SSHAT, CDR2 FNYEAQ (reference sequence). The CDR3: CASSLRAGGATGELFF. The CDR3 DNA follows: TGTGCCAGCAGCTTACGAGCGGGGGGGGCCACCGGGGAGCTGTTTTTT. The full variable domain, its missing parts supplied by reference TRBV7-7 and TRBJ2-2, is GAGVSQSPRYKVTKRGQDVTLRCDPISSHATLYWYQQALGQGPEFLTYFNYEAQPDKSGLPSDRFSAERPEGSISTLTIQRTEQRDSAMYRCASSLRAGGATGELFFGEGSRLTVL.

The chain combines TRBV6-5 with TRBJ1-4; D call uncertain. V lost 0 bases and J lost 4, with 9 bases in between. The germline V gene has CDR1 MNHEY and CDR2 SVGAGI. This CDR3 contains 15 residues. The CDR3 region is CASSYSTGVNEKLFF. In nucleotides, the CDR3 is TGTGCCAGCAGTTACTCGACGGGAGTTAATGAAAAACTGTTTTTT.

The genes are TRBV27 and TRBJ2-1; 10 nucleotides agree with TRBD2. The CDR3 spans 17 residues. V was pared by 5 bases and J by 2 bases, with 9 bases of the junction left unmatched. Germline V gene lookup returns CDR1 MNHEY and CDR2 SMNVEV (reference sequence). CDR3 DNA sequence: TGTGCCAGCAGTCCGATTCTAGCGGGAGTAACCTACAATGAGCAGTTCTTC. As protein: CASSPILAGVTYNEQFF.

The genes are TRBV28 and TRBJ2-2; D is unclear. Germline lookup yields CDR1 MDHEN and CDR2 SYDVKM. This CDR3 contains 12 residues. V dropped 3 bases and J dropped 8 bases, with 7 bases sitting between them. The CDR3 loop reads CASSLRAGELFF. The CDR3 nucleotides read TGTGCCAGCAGTTTGAGAGCGGGGGAGCTGTTTTTT.

CDR3 residues: CAWAPGGYEQYF. Here the CDR3 DNA reads TGTGCCTGGGCCCCAGGGGGCTACGAGCAGTACTTC. This sequence joins TRBV30 and TRBJ2-7; TRBD1 matches 7 bases. Germline lookup yields CDR1 GTSNPN and CDR2 SVGIG (reference sequence). The CDR3 is 12 amino acids. V lost 5 bases and J lost 3; bases outside the gene matches: 4.

The V and J genes are TRBV30 and TRBJ1-2; D might be TRBD1 (5 bases). V shed 2 bases and J shed 7 bases, with 17 bases lying between them. The V gene's germline CDR1 is GTSNPN and CDR2 SVGIG (reference sequence). This CDR3 is built from 14 residues. The CDR3 DNA reads TGTGCCTGGAGTTTTCGGGGGAGTCCGCGTGGCTACACCTTC. Translated, it gives CAWSFRGSPRGYTF.

The rearrangement joins TRBV9 to TRBJ2-2; unclear D gene. CDR1 is SGDLS, CDR2 YYNGEE, per germline. The CDR3 is 15 amino acids. Trimming left V 0 bases short and J 1 base short, with 7 bases between. The CDR3 DNA sequence: TGTGCCAGCAGCGTAGATCCAGGGAACACCGGGGAGCTGTTTTTT. It yields the protein CASSVDPGNTGELFF.

This clone was found a few times. The chain uses TRBV6-5 and TRBJ2-5; no definite D call. The CDR3 totals 13 residues. Germline V lookup: CDR1 MNHEY, CDR2 SVGAGI. V lost 4 bases and J lost 8, with 14 bases in between. The CDR3 sequence: CASSSLISRTQYF. In DNA form, the CDR3 reads TGTGCCAGCAGTTCTCTTATATCGAGAACCCAGTACTTC.

The V and J genes are TRBV9 and TRBJ1-1; D might be TRBD1 (5 bases). Germline V lookup: CDR1 SGDLS, CDR2 YYNGEE. Trimming removed 0 bases from V and 0 bases from J, with 6 bases in between. The CDR3 spans 14 residues. This CDR3 reads CASSVGQMNTEAFF. In DNA form, the CDR3 reads TGTGCCAGCAGCGTAGGACAGATGAACACTGAAGCTTTCTTT.

The rearrangement links TRBV18 to TRBJ2-2; TRBD2 matches 7 bases. Germline values: CDR1 KGHSH, CDR2 LQKENI. V was clipped by 3 bases and J by 0 bases; unmatched bases: 4. CDR3 length equals 16 residues. CDR3 sequence: CASSPTSPANTGELFF. The DNA for the CDR3 is TGTGCCAGCTCACCGACTAGCCCAGCGAACACCGGGGAGCTGTTTTTT.

The genes are TRBV28 and TRBJ1-2, with 8 nucleotides matching TRBD1. CDR3 size: 14 residues. The germline V gene has CDR1 MDHEN and CDR2 SYDVKM. V dropped 5 bases and J dropped 8; count of bases not matched to a gene: 10. This chain's CDR3 is CASSGGQAHVGYTF. As DNA, the CDR3 is TGTGCCAGCAGTGGGGGACAGGCGCATGTAGGCTACACCTTC.

This clone showed up just a few times. In DNA form, the CDR3 reads TGTGCCAGCAGCCCGGATTGGGGGGGACACTATGGCTACACCTTC. Translation gives CASSPDWGGHYGYTF. The chain has TRBV7-2 and TRBJ1-2; D possibly corresponds to TRBD1 (5 bases). V gave up 5 bases and J gave up 3 bases, with 16 bases separating them. Germline V CDR1 and CDR2: SGHTA, FQGNSA. The CDR3 is 15 amino acids.

This clone was picked up a small number of times. The chain combines TRBV29-1 with TRBJ2-7; 9 positions match TRBD1. This CDR3 is built from 14 residues. V was clipped by 3 bases and J by 0 bases; unmatched bases: 3. Germline V gene lookup returns CDR1 SQVTM and CDR2 ANQGSEA. The CDR3 loop is CSVEAQGASYEQYF. The CDR3, as DNA: TGCAGCGTTGAGGCACAGGGGGCCTCCTACGAGCAGTACTTC.

The chain couples TRBV11-3 to TRBJ2-2; D is perhaps TRBD1 (6 bases). The CDR3 loop spans 15 amino acids. V shed 5 bases and J shed 1 base, with 11 bases lying between them. Germline V CDR1 and CDR2: SGHNT, YENEEA. The CDR3 sequence: CASSPSGQNTGELFF. The CDR3 DNA sequence: TGTGCCAGCAGCCCATCGGGACAGAACACCGGGGAGCTGTTTTTT.